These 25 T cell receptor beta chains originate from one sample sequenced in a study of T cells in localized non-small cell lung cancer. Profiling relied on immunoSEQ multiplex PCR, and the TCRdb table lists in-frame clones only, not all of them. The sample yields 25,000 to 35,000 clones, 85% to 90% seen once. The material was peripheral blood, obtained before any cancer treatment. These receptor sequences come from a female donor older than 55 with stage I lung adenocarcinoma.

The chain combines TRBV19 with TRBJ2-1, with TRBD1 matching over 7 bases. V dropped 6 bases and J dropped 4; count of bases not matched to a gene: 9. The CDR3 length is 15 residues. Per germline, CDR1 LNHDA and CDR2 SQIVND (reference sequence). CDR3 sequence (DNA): TGTGCCAGTAGCAAGCGGACAGGCGTTTACAATGAGCAGTTCTTC. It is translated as CASSKRTGVYNEQFF.

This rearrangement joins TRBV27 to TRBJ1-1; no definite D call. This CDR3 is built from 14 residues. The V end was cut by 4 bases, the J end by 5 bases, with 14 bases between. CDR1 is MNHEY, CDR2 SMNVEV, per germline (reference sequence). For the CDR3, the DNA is TGTGCCAGCAGTTCTTCATGGGAGGCTACTGAAGCTTTCTTT. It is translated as CASSSSWEATEAFF.

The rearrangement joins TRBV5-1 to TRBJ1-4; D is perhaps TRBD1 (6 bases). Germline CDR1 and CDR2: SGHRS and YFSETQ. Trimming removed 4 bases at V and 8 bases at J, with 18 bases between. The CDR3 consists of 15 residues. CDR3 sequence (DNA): TGCGCCAGCAGCCCCCAGGGGACCGCGGGGGAAAAACTGTTTTTT. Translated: CASSPQGTAGEKLFF.

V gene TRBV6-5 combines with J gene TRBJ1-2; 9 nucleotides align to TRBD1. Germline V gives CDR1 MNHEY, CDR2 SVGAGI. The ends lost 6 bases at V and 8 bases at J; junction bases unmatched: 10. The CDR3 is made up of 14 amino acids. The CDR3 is CASSAFGTGRGYTF. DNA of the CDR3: TGTGCCAGCAGCGCATTCGGGACAGGGCGCGGCTACACCTTC.

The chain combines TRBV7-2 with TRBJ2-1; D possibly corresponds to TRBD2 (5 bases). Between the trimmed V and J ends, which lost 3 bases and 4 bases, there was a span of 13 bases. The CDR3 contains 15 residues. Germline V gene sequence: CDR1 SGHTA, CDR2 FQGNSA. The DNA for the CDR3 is TGTGCCAGCAGCTTCTCCGGACTCAATTACAATGAGCAGTTCTTC. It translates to CASSFSGLNYNEQFF.

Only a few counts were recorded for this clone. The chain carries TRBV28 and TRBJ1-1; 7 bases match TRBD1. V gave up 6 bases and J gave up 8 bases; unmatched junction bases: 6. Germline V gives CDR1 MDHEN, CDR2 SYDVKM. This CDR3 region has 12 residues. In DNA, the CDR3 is TGTGCCAGCAGACAGGGGTCTAAAGAAGCTTTCTTT. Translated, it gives CASRQGSKEAFF.

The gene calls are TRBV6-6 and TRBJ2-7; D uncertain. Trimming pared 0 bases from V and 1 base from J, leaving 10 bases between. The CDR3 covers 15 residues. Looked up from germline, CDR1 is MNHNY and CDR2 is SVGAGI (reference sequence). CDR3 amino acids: CASSYSNKGSYEQYF. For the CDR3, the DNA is TGTGCCAGCAGTTACTCGAATAAGGGATCCTACGAGCAGTACTTC.

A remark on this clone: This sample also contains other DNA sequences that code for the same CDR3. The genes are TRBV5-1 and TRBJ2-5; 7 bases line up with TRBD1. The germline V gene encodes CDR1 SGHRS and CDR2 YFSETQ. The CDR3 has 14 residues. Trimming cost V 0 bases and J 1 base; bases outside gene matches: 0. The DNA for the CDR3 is TGCGCCAGCAGCTTGGGACAGGGCCAAGAGACCCAGTACTTC. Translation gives CASSLGQGQETQYF.

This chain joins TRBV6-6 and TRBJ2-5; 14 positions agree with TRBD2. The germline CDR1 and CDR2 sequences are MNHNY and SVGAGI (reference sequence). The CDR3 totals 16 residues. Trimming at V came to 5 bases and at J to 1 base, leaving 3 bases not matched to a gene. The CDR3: CASSGTSGRTQETQYF. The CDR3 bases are TGTGCCAGCAGTGGGACTAGCGGGAGAACCCAAGAGACCCAGTACTTC.

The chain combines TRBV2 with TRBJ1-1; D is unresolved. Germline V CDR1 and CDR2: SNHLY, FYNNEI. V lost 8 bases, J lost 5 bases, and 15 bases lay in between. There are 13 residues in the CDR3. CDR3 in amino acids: CASRPVGPTEAFF. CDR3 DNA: TGTGCCAGCCGACCCGTAGGGCCAACTGAAGCTTTCTTT.

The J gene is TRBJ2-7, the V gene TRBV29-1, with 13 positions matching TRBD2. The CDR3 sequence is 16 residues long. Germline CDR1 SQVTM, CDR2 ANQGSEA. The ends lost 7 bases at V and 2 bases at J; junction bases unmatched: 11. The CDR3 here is CSASGLAGFGAYEQYF. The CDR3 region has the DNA TGCAGCGCCTCGGGACTAGCGGGATTTGGGGCCTACGAGCAGTACTTC.

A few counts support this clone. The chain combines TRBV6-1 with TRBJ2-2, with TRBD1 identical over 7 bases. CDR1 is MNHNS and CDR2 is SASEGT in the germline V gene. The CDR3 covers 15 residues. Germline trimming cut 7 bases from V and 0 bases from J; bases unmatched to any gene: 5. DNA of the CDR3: TGTGCCAGCATTTGGACAGGAGCGAACACCGGGGAGCTGTTTTTT. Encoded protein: CASIWTGANTGELFF.

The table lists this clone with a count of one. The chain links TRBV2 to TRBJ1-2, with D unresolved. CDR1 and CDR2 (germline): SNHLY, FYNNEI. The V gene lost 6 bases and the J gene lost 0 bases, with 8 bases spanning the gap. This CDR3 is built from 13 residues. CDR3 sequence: CASSPPTNYGYTF. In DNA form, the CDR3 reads TGTGCCAGCAGCCCACCAACTAACTATGGCTACACCTTC.

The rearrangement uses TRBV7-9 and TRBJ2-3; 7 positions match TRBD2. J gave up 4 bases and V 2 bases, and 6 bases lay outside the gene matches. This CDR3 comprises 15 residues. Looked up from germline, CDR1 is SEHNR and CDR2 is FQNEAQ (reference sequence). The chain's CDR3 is CASSLSGGGSDTQYF. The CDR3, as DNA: TGTGCCAGCAGCTTATCAGGCGGGGGATCAGATACGCAGTATTTT. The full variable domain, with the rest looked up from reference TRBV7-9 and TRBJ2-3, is DTGVSQNPRHKITKRGQNVTFRCDPISEHNRLYWYRQTLGQGPEFLTYFQNEAQLEKSRLLSDRFSAERPKGSFSTLEIQRTEQGDSAMYLCASSLSGGGSDTQYFGPGTRLTVL.

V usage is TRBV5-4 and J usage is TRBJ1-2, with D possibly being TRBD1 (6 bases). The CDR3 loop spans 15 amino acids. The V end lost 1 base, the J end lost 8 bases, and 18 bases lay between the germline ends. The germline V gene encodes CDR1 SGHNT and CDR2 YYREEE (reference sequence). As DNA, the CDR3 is TGTGCCAGCAGCTTGATCGTCGGACAGTCCTTAGGCTACACCTTC. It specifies CASSLIVGQSLGYTF.

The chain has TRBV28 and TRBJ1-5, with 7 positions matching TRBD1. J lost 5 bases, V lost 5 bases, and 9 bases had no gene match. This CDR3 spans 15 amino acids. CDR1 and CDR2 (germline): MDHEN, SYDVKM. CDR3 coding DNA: TGTGCCAGCAGTCCGGGGCAGGGGGGCTATCAGCCCCAGCATTTT. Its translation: CASSPGQGGYQPQHF. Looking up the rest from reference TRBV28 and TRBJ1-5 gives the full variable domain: DVKVTQSSRYLVKRTGEKVFLECVQDMDHENMFWYRQDPGLGLRLIYFSYDVKMKEKGDIPEGYSVSREKKERFSLILESASTNQTSMYLCASSPGQGGYQPQHFGDGTRLSIL.

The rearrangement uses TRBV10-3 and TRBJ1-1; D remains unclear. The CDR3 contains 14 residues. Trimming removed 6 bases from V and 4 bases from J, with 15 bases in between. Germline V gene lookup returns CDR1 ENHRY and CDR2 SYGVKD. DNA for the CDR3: TGTGCCATCAGCCGAACAGAGGAAAGCACTGAAGCTTTCTTT. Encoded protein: CAISRTEESTEAFF.

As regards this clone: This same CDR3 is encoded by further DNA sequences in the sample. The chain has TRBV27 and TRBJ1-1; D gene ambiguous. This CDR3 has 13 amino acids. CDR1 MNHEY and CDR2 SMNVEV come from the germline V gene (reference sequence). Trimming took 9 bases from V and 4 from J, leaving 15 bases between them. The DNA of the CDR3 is TGTGCCAGTAGTGCAAGACGGTTCACTGAAGCTTTCTTT. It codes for CASSARRFTEAFF.

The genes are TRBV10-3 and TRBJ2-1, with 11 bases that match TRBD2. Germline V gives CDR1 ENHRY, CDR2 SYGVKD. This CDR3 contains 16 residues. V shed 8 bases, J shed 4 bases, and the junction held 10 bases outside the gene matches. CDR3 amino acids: CAIDRTGTSGYNEQFF. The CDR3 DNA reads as TGTGCCATCGATAGGACCGGGACTAGCGGATACAATGAGCAGTTCTTC.

The CDR3 is CASTPLATNEKLFF. DNA of the CDR3: TGTGCCAGCACCCCCCTTGCAACTAATGAAAAACTGTTTTTT. This sequence joins TRBV5-5 and TRBJ1-4; D unclear. The CDR3 is 14 amino acids. The germline V and J ends were trimmed by 6 bases and 0 bases, with 9 bases remaining between them. CDR1 and CDR2 from the germline V gene are SGHKS and YYEKEE (reference sequence).

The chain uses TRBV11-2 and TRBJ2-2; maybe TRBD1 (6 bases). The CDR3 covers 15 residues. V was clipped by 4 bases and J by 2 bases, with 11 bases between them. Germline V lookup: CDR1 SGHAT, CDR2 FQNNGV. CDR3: CASSSTGINTGELFF. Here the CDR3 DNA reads TGTGCCAGCAGCTCTACAGGGATTAACACCGGGGAGCTGTTTTTT.

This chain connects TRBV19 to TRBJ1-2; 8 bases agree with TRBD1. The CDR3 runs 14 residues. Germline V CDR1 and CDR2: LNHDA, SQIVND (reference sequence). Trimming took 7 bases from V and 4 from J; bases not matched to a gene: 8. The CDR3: CASTAQGAIYGYTF. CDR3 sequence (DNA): TGTGCCAGTACTGCTCAGGGGGCCATCTATGGCTACACCTTC.

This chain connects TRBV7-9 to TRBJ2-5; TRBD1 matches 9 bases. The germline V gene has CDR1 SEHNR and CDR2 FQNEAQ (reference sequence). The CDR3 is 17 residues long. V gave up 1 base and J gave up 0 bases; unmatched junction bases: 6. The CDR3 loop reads CASSLGRDRVDQETQYF. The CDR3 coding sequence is TGTGCCAGCAGCTTAGGAAGGGACAGGGTCGACCAAGAGACCCAGTACTTC.

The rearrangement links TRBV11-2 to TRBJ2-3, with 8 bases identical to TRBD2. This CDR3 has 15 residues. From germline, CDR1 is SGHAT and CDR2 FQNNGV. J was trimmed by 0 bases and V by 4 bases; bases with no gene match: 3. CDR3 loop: CASSSSGSSTDTQYF. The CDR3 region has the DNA TGTGCCAGCAGCTCTAGCGGGTCCAGCACAGATACGCAGTATTTT.

CDR3 amino acids: CASSLARAVLNTEAFF. DNA of the CDR3: TGTGCCAGCAGCTTGGCACGGGCAGTATTGAACACTGAAGCTTTCTTT. This chain links TRBV5-5 with TRBJ1-1; D is unclear. CDR1 SGHKS and CDR2 YYEKEE come from the germline V gene (reference sequence). Deletions cut 0 bases from V and 0 bases from J, with 12 bases between. This CDR3 is 16 amino acids long. Full variable domain (rest looked up from reference TRBV5-5 and TRBJ1-1): DAGVTQSPTHLIKTRGQQVTLRCSPISGHKSVSWYQQVLGQGPQFIFQYYEKEERGRGNFPDRFSARQFPNYSSELNVNALLLGDSALYLCASSLARAVLNTEAFFGQGTRLTVV.